These 27 T cell receptor beta chains share one sample of origin, sequenced in a study of graft-versus-host responses after intestinal transplantation. No antigen has been identified for these receptors. The data were produced by immunoSEQ multiplex PCR, yet TCRdb's version contains in-frame clones alone and is incomplete. The sample holds around 90,000 clones, approximately 90% seen once. Material: unstimulated CD8+ T cells sorted from spleen or lymph node cells, obtained before transplant. The receptor set was obtained from a human donor who was the organ donor for an intestinal transplant.

The rearrangement links TRBV7-9 to TRBJ2-7, with D maybe TRBD2 (6 bases). Germline lookup yields CDR1 SEHNR and CDR2 FQNEAQ (reference sequence). CDR3 length equals 15 residues. Trimming cost V 5 bases and J 3 bases, with 17 bases left between them. The CDR3: CASSLLREGVYEQYF. In nucleotides, the CDR3 is TGTGCCAGCAGCCTCTTGCGGGAAGGAGTCTACGAGCAGTACTTC.

In the case of this clone: The same CDR3 can be traced to other DNA sequences in this sample. The rearrangement links TRBV10-2 to TRBJ2-1; 14 bases line up with TRBD2. The J segment lost 6 bases and the V segment lost 7 bases, leaving 8 bases of the junction unmatched. The length of the CDR3 is 16 residues. CDR1 is WSHSY and CDR2 is SAAADI in the germline V gene. CDR3 amino acids: CASTTPGLAGGNEQFF. In DNA, the CDR3 is TGCGCCAGCACCACTCCCGGACTAGCGGGGGGCAATGAGCAGTTCTTC.

Of note for this clone: A junction end diverges from the germline sequence, so it may reflect a read error. The chain is built from TRBV30 and TRBJ2-7; perhaps TRBD2 as D (7 bases). The germline CDR1 and CDR2 sequences are GTSNPN and SVGIG (reference sequence). This CDR3 is 10 amino acids long. CDR3 amino acids: CAWSEGGLHF. The CDR3 bases are TGTGCCTGGAGTGAGGGGGGGTTGCACTTC.

Only one count was recorded for this clone. V is TRBV4-1 and J is TRBJ2-1; 9 nucleotides match TRBD2. The CDR3 is 16 residues long. J was trimmed by 4 bases and V by 5 bases; bases with no gene match: 9. Germline CDR1 and CDR2: MGHRA and YSYEKL. The CDR3 DNA follows: TGCGCCAGCAGCGCGCTGGGGCGGGAGGGTTACAATGAGCAGTTCTTC. Its translation is CASSALGREGYNEQFF.

V gene TRBV4-1 combines with J gene TRBJ1-2; 7 nucleotides line up with TRBD1. CDR3 length: 17 amino acids. Germline V gene data show CDR1 as MGHRA and CDR2 as YSYEKL. The trim removed 2 bases at V and 2 bases at J, leaving 11 bases unmatched. The CDR3 protein is CASSQNLVTGANYGYTF. In DNA form, the CDR3 reads TGCGCCAGCAGCCAAAATCTGGTTACAGGGGCCAACTATGGCTACACCTTC.

CDR3 amino acids: CASSTDRGPVRDEAFF. The CDR3 DNA reads TGTGCCAGCAGTACTGACAGGGGGCCAGTCCGGGATGAAGCTTTCTTT. The chain has TRBV6-6 and TRBJ1-1; 10 nucleotides agree with TRBD1. The CDR3 spans 16 residues. Germline CDR1 MNHNY, CDR2 SVGAGI (reference sequence). V shed 5 bases, J shed 7 bases, and the junction held 13 bases outside the gene matches.

The chain uses TRBV10-3 and TRBJ1-1; D not certain. This CDR3 region has 12 residues. V was shortened by 4 bases and J by 7 bases, with 10 bases between the two germline ends. Germline values: CDR1 ENHRY, CDR2 SYGVKD. CDR3 loop: CAISGRRGEAFF. Here the CDR3 DNA reads TGTGCCATCAGTGGACGGCGGGGTGAAGCTTTCTTT.

The V gene is TRBV30, the J gene TRBJ1-1; 8 bases agree with TRBD1. Germline CDR1 GTSNPN, CDR2 SVGIG (reference sequence). This CDR3 is built from 12 residues. Losses at the gene ends were 6 bases for V and 2 bases for J; bases not matched to a gene: 2. CDR3 nucleotide sequence: TGTGCCTGCGACAGGGGAAACACTGAAGCTTTCTTT. As protein: CACDRGNTEAFF.

This clone was recorded only once. CDR3: CASSPEGFRNTIYF. The CDR3 bases are TGTGCCAGCTCACCAGAGGGCTTTAGAAACACCATATATTTT. The chain couples TRBV18 to TRBJ1-3; D is undetermined. Deletions cut 2 bases from V and 5 bases from J, with 10 bases between. Germline CDR1 and CDR2: KGHSH and LQKENI. The CDR3 length is 14 residues.

This rearrangement joins TRBV27 to TRBJ1-1, with D hard to call. Germline CDR1 MNHEY, CDR2 SMNVEV (reference sequence). The CDR3 runs to 15 residues. Trimming pared 0 bases from V and 1 base from J, leaving 9 bases between. The CDR3 region is CASSLSTTANTEAFF. The CDR3 coding sequence is TGTGCCAGCAGTTTATCGACAACAGCGAACACTGAAGCTTTCTTT.

The J gene is TRBJ2-1, the V gene TRBV28, with D hard to call. Looked up from germline, CDR1 is MDHEN and CDR2 is SYDVKM. Trimming took off 6 bases at V and 4 bases at J, with 4 bases between the two ends. The CDR3 sequence is 11 residues long. The CDR3 loop is CASSQYNEQFF. CDR3 nucleotide sequence: TGTGCCAGCAGCCAGTACAATGAGCAGTTCTTC.

This rearrangement joins TRBV6-6 to TRBJ2-7; the D gene is possibly TRBD2 (7 bases). Germline loops: CDR1 MNHNY, CDR2 SVGAGI (reference sequence). The ends were cut back, 2 bases at V and 2 bases at J, with 13 bases in the middle. The CDR3 runs 15 residues. The CDR3 region is CASSYDAGAPYEQYF. CDR3 sequence (DNA): TGTGCCAGCAGTTACGATGCGGGGGCTCCCTACGAGCAGTACTTC.

V gene TRBV18 combines with J gene TRBJ1-2, with D uncertain. V was cut by 0 bases and J by 7 bases, with 9 bases left in between. The CDR3 is 13 residues long. Per germline, CDR1 KGHSH and CDR2 LQKENI. The CDR3 DNA sequence: TGTGCCAGCTCACCACCCCGCAGATTTGGCTACACCTTC. It yields the protein CASSPPRRFGYTF. Full variable domain (rest looked up from reference TRBV18 and TRBJ1-2): NAGVMQNPRHLVRRRGQEARLRCSPMKGHSHVYWYRQLPEEGLKFMVYLQKENIIDESGMPKERFSAEFPKEGPSILRIQQVVRGDSAAYFCASSPPRRFGYTFGSGTRLTVV.

The genes are TRBV9 and TRBJ2-3; D unclear. V was cut by 4 bases and J by 4 bases, with 10 bases left in between. The length of the CDR3 is 13 residues. Germline V gene lookup returns CDR1 SGDLS and CDR2 YYNGEE. For the CDR3, the DNA is TGTGCCAGCAGCCCCCGGAGATCAGATACGCAGTATTTT. Its protein product is CASSPRRSDTQYF.

The gene calls are TRBV27 and TRBJ2-7; possible D gene TRBD2, 6 bases. The CDR3 sequence is 18 residues long. Per the germline V gene, CDR1 is MNHEY and CDR2 is SMNVEV (reference sequence). The V gene lost 1 base and the J gene lost 2 bases, with 21 bases spanning the gap. The CDR3 protein is CASSLFAPGTGFPYEQYF. The CDR3 DNA reads as TGTGCCAGCAGTTTATTCGCCCCCGGGACTGGGTTTCCCTACGAGCAGTACTTC.

A single count supports this clone. The rearrangement joins TRBV27 to TRBJ1-1; no reliable D call. The CDR3 is 13 amino acids. Trimming left V 3 bases short and J 5 bases short, with 10 bases between. The germline gives CDR1 MNHEY, CDR2 SMNVEV (reference sequence). CDR3 region: CASSFSRSTEAFF. The DNA of the CDR3 is TGTGCCAGCAGTTTTTCGAGGTCAACTGAAGCTTTCTTT.

This sequence joins TRBV4-1 and TRBJ1-2, with D perhaps matching TRBD1 (6 bases). Trimming took off 2 bases at V and 2 bases at J, with 15 bases between the two ends. This CDR3 comprises 16 residues. Germline CDR1 and CDR2: MGHRA and YSYEKL. CDR3 coding DNA: TGCGCCAGCAGCCAAAGGGGTAGGGACACGAACTATGGCTACACCTTC. Protein: CASSQRGRDTNYGYTF.

The chain recombines TRBV30 with TRBJ1-1; D unresolved. In germline, CDR1 is GTSNPN, CDR2 SVGIG (reference sequence). Trimming pared 0 bases from V and 1 base from J, leaving 6 bases between. The CDR3 has 13 amino acids. The CDR3 nucleotides read TGTGCCTGGAGTGTACGAGGGAACACTGAAGCTTTCTTT. It translates to CAWSVRGNTEAFF.

The V call is TRBV4-1, the J call TRBJ2-3; possible D gene TRBD2, 6 bases. V lost 3 bases to trimming and J lost 5 bases, with 27 bases between them. The germline gives CDR1 MGHRA, CDR2 YSYEKL. This CDR3 is built from 19 residues. This chain's CDR3 is CASSQVLFVSGAGEDTQYF. CDR3 nucleotides: TGCGCCAGCAGCCAGGTGCTTTTTGTTAGCGGAGCCGGGGAAGATACGCAGTATTTT.

This chain uses TRBV7-3 with TRBJ2-1, with 8 bases matching TRBD1. Germline V gene sequence: CDR1 SGHTA, CDR2 FQGTGA. With 3 bases clipped from V and 0 bases from J, the junction kept 1 base outside the gene matches. The CDR3 consists of 15 residues. This CDR3 is CASSFTGGSYNEQFF. The DNA of the CDR3 is TGTGCCAGCAGCTTTACAGGGGGCTCCTACAATGAGCAGTTCTTC.

The rearrangement links TRBV7-9 to TRBJ1-5, with D tentatively TRBD1 (6 bases). This CDR3 is 13 amino acids long. The germline CDR1 and CDR2 sequences are SEHNR and FQNEAQ (reference sequence). The ends were cut back, 1 base at V and 8 bases at J, with 9 bases in the middle. CDR3 residues: CASSLEGGEPQHF. DNA for the CDR3: TGTGCCAGCAGCTTAGAGGGGGGGGAGCCCCAGCATTTT.

The chain joins TRBV2 to TRBJ2-1; no clear D. Germline CDR1 SNHLY, CDR2 FYNNEI. V was clipped by 8 bases and J by 8 bases, with 7 bases between them. The CDR3 sequence is 10 residues long. CDR3 sequence reads: CASGAYEQFF. The CDR3 coding sequence is TGTGCCAGCGGAGCCTATGAGCAGTTCTTC. The whole variable domain, remainder taken from reference TRBV2 and TRBJ2-1, is EPEVTQTPSHQVTQMGQEVILRCVPISNHLYFYWYRQILGQKVEFLVSFYNNEISEKSEIFDDQFSVERPDGSNFTLKIRSTKLEDSAMYFCASGAYEQFFGPGTRLTVL.

V and J are TRBV9 and TRBJ2-7, with a tentative D call TRBD2 (6 bases). The germline V gene encodes CDR1 SGDLS and CDR2 YYNGEE. Trimming stripped 4 bases from V and 9 bases from J, with 35 bases between. The CDR3 runs 19 residues. CDR3: CASSPGFRRGYPLHVAQYF. The CDR3 region has the DNA TGTGCCAGCAGCCCGGGCTTTCGGCGGGGATATCCCCTTCACGTCGCGCAGTACTTC.

The chain combines TRBV14 with TRBJ1-1; 10 bases map to TRBD1. The CDR3 sequence is 16 residues long. Germline CDR1 reads SGHDN; CDR2 reads FVKESK. The J segment lost 1 base and the V segment lost 1 base, leaving 3 bases of the junction unmatched. The CDR3 DNA reads as TGTGCCAGCAGCCAAGGGGACAGGGGTGCGAACACTGAAGCTTTCTTT. Translating it yields CASSQGDRGANTEAFF.

The V gene is TRBV19, the J gene TRBJ1-3; 7 bases are shared with TRBD1. The CDR3 is made up of 14 amino acids. Germline values: CDR1 LNHDA, CDR2 SQIVND (reference sequence). Unmatched junction bases numbered 4, after V lost 6 bases and J lost 2 bases. CDR3 nucleotides: TGTGCCAGTAGAAACAGGGGAGCTGGAAACACCATATATTTT. It translates to CASRNRGAGNTIYF. Drawing the rest from reference TRBV19 and TRBJ1-3, the complete variable domain is DGGITQSPKYLFRKEGQNVTLSCEQNLNHDAMYWYRQDPGQGLRLIYYSQIVNDFQKGDIAEGYSVSREKKESFPLTVTSAQKNPTAFYLCASRNRGAGNTIYFGEGSWLTVV.

V gene TRBV7-9 combines with J gene TRBJ1-3, with D tentatively TRBD1 (5 bases). CDR1 and CDR2 (germline): SEHNR, FQNEAQ (reference sequence). The CDR3 length is 17 residues. Trimming removed 5 bases at V and 0 bases at J, with 17 bases between. CDR3 amino acids: CASSVDGGPPSGNTIYF. The CDR3, as DNA: TGTGCCAGCAGCGTGGACGGGGGTCCCCCCTCTGGAAACACCATATATTTT.

This chain connects TRBV5-6 to TRBJ1-5, with 9 bases matching TRBD1. The junction had 5 bases not matched to a gene; V was cut back by 3 bases and J by 1 base. CDR3 size: 16 residues. The germline V gene has CDR1 SGHDT and CDR2 YYEEEE. The CDR3 nucleotides are TGTGCCAGCAGCTCACGGGACAGGGAAAGCAATCAGCCCCAGCATTTT. Protein product: CASSSRDRESNQPQHF. Full variable domain (missing parts from reference TRBV5-6 and TRBJ1-5): DAGVTQSPTHLIKTRGQQVTLRCSPKSGHDTVSWYQQALGQGPQFIFQYYEEEERQRGNFPDRFSGHQFPNYSSELNVNALLLGDSALYLCASSSRDRESNQPQHFGDGTRLSIL.